This T cell receptor (beta chain) appears in the sequencing data of a study of early T cells in non-severe SARS-CoV-2 infection. One entry per CDR3 protein, called by TCRdb with MiXCR from the 5' RACE reads. The sample consists of about 120,000 distinct CDR3 sequences, roughly 13% of them appearing once. The sample was whole blood, taken at baseline. This receptor was identified in an adult who was a healthcare worker with PCR-confirmed SARS-CoV-2 infection or an uninfected control (not recorded which).

CDR3 loop: CASSTTGGGSPLHF. The CDR3 coding sequence is TGTGCCAGTAGTACGACAGGGGGTGGTTCACCCCTCCACTTT. This sequence joins TRBV19 and TRBJ1-6, with TRBD1 matching 9 bases. After removal of 4 bases from V and 9 bases from J, the junction contained 4 bases not matched to a gene. Germline V gives CDR1 LNHDA, CDR2 SQIVND (reference sequence). The CDR3 has 14 amino acids.